This T cell receptor (beta chain) was captured in a study of T-cell memory formation after mild COVID-19. Study results and limitations: Later expanders leaned toward CD4+, whereas clones contracting from day 15 to 85 were balanced CD4/CD8.

TCRdb passed the 5' RACE reads through MiXCR, listing each CDR3 protein once. The sample contains about 250,000 distinct CDR3 sequences, roughly 15% of which appear only once. Trimming removed 3 bases from V and 6 bases from J; junction bases left unmatched: 8. The CDR3 has 16 residues. Worth noting for this clonotype: The target antigen is unknown.

Specimen: PBMCs or a T cell subset sorted from them (not recorded which). The clonotype was recovered from an adult woman who had mild COVID-19 (a few samples of this study predate the infection). Cell type and time point are not known. V usage is TRBV12-3 or TRBV12-4 and J usage is TRBJ2-1; 10 positions match TRBD1. CDR3 coding DNA: TGTGCCAGCAGTTTTGAGGGACAGGGGTCATTCAATGAGCAGTTCTTC. Translated: CASSFEGQGSFNEQFF.